The 14 T cell receptor beta chains presented below share a single source sample, sequenced in a study of T cell repertoires in cytomegalovirus infection. No antigen is known for these receptors. Via MiXCR, TCRdb re-called the reads, giving one row per CDR3 protein. The table lists approximately 1,000,000 distinct CDR3 sequences, around a third of them singletons. The sequencing used cultured CD8+ T cells from PBMCs, collected from culture after CMV antigen stimulation. Source of these receptors: a human donor in good health (CMV status not recorded). Some clones in this sample may be carry-over from other donors' samples.

This clonotype appeared a few times. This rearrangement joins TRBV25-1 to TRBJ2-7, with a weak D call TRBD2 (7 bases). Germline V CDR1 and CDR2: MGHDK, SYGVNS. This CDR3 comprises 15 residues. The V gene lost 6 bases and the J gene lost 1 base, with 16 bases spanning the gap. The CDR3 region is CASSGGRIPSYEQYF. Here the CDR3 DNA reads TGTGCCAGCAGCGGGGGGCGGATCCCGTCCTACGAGCAGTACTTC.

This clonotype was observed at least ten times. The chain joins TRBV7-8 to TRBJ1-5; possibly TRBD1 for D (5 bases). Trimming took 3 bases from V and 1 from J, leaving 10 bases between them. Germline V CDR1 and CDR2: SGHVS, FQNEAQ. The CDR3 consists of 15 residues. The CDR3 sequence: CASSFGGASNQPQHF. DNA of the CDR3: TGTGCCAGCAGCTTCGGCGGGGCGAGCAATCAGCCCCAGCATTTT.

The V and J genes are TRBV12-3 or TRBV12-4 and TRBJ1-5; D call uncertain. The CDR3 runs 12 residues. Trimming cost V 1 base and J 9 bases, with 7 bases left between them. The CDR3 DNA follows: TGTGCCAGCAGTTTAGAAGTTTGGCCCCAGCATTTT. This encodes CASSLEVWPQHF.

This clonotype appeared a few times. The rearrangement uses TRBV28 and TRBJ2-1; 9 nucleotides agree with TRBD2. Germline loops: CDR1 MDHEN, CDR2 SYDVKM. The CDR3 consists of 18 residues. V lost 3 bases, J lost 2 bases, and 11 bases stayed unmatched. The CDR3 is CASSFPAGGPAAYNEQFF. For the CDR3, the DNA is TGTGCCAGCAGTTTCCCCGCGGGGGGGCCGGCCGCCTACAATGAGCAGTTCTTC.

This sequence joins TRBV7-9 and TRBJ1-1; D not resolved. Trimming took 1 base from V and 4 from J, leaving 13 bases between them. The CDR3 totals 15 residues. Germline values: CDR1 SEHNR, CDR2 FQNEAQ (reference sequence). The CDR3 reads CASSLVGAGGTEAFF. DNA for the CDR3: TGTGCCAGCAGCTTAGTAGGCGCGGGAGGCACTGAAGCTTTCTTT.

Only a few counts were recorded for this clonotype. The CDR3 nucleotides read TGTGCCAGCAGCTTAGAGTCGGACAGTCGCAATCAGCCCCAGCATTTT. It translates to CASSLESDSRNQPQHF. The chain carries TRBV7-6 and TRBJ1-5, with D possibly being TRBD1 (6 bases). V lost 1 base to trimming and J lost 2 bases, with 12 bases between them. Germline loops: CDR1 SGHVS, CDR2 FNYEAQ. This CDR3 region has 16 residues.

This clonotype appeared a few times. This sequence joins TRBV5-4 and TRBJ2-7; 14 bases are shared with TRBD2. With V trimmed by 4 bases and J by 4 bases, 4 bases remained unmatched. Looked up from germline, CDR1 is SGHNT and CDR2 is YYREEE (reference sequence). The CDR3 has 15 residues. Written as DNA, the CDR3 is TGTGCCAGCAGCACAGGGACTAGCGGGGGTTACGAGCAGTACTTC. It codes for CASSTGTSGGYEQYF.

In this sample, this clonotype turned up many times. The V and J genes are TRBV7-9 and TRBJ1-5; no clear D gene. Germline CDR1 and CDR2: SEHNR and FQNEAQ (reference sequence). The CDR3 contains 16 residues. The germline V and J ends were trimmed by 1 base and 0 bases, with 10 bases remaining between them. The CDR3 coding sequence is TGTGCCAGCAGCTTAGAAGGTTTTGGTAGCAATCAGCCCCAGCATTTT. This codes for CASSLEGFGSNQPQHF.

This clonotype was picked up a small number of times. This chain joins TRBV27 and TRBJ1-6; D might be TRBD1 (5 bases). CDR1 MNHEY and CDR2 SMNVEV come from the germline V gene (reference sequence). This CDR3 is 13 amino acids long. V gave up 0 bases and J gave up 13 bases, with 10 bases separating them. CDR3 amino acids: CASSLSRGSPLHF. The CDR3 DNA sequence: TGTGCCAGCAGTTTATCTAGGGGATCGCCCCTCCACTTT.

V gene TRBV27 combines with J gene TRBJ1-5, with TRBD1 matching over 7 bases. Per germline, CDR1 MNHEY and CDR2 SMNVEV (reference sequence). This CDR3 has 14 amino acids. J lost 7 bases, V lost 5 bases, and 8 bases had no gene match. In nucleotides, the CDR3 is TGTGCCAGCAGTGAGACAGGGAAGAGGCAGCCCCAGCATTTT. It encodes CASSETGKRQPQHF.

This clonotype was observed a few times. The chain carries TRBV10-3 and TRBJ2-3; D remains unclear. V was clipped by 6 bases and J by 1 base, with 11 bases between them. CDR1 is ENHRY and CDR2 is SYGVKD in the germline V gene. This CDR3 comprises 14 residues. Here the CDR3 DNA reads TGTGCCATCAGGGCGGAAGAGGGCACAGATACGCAGTATTTT. This sequence encodes CAIRAEEGTDTQYF.

The V and J genes are TRBV7-9 and TRBJ2-7; TRBD1 is a possible D gene (6 bases). Germline CDR1 is SEHNR and CDR2 is FQNEAQ (reference sequence). There are 14 residues in the CDR3. The V gene lost 5 bases and the J gene lost 3 bases, with 14 bases spanning the gap. The CDR3 here is CASSPRQAYYEQYF. The CDR3 DNA sequence: TGTGCCAGCAGCCCACGACAGGCGTACTACGAGCAGTACTTC.

This clonotype was seen many times. The V gene is TRBV7-6, the J gene TRBJ2-1, with TRBD1 as a possible D gene (6 bases). Per the germline V gene, CDR1 is SGHVS and CDR2 is FNYEAQ. CDR3 size: 15 residues. Trimming cost V 5 bases and J 0 bases, with 11 bases left between them. This CDR3 reads CASSQDSLSYNEQFF. CDR3 in DNA: TGTGCCAGCAGCCAGGACAGCCTCTCCTACAATGAGCAGTTCTTC.

In regard to this clonotype: At one of its ends the junction is not consistent with the germline gene, which may arise from a read error. The chain links TRBV27 to TRBJ2-5; 7 bases fit TRBD1. The CDR3 consists of 15 residues. Germline CDR1 and CDR2: MNHEY and SMNVEV (reference sequence). The CDR3 nucleotides are TGTGCCAGCACTCTTATAGGGGGCGACCATGAGACCCAGTACTTC. Amino acid sequence: CASTLIGGDHETQYF.